A single sample is the source of the 17 T cell receptor beta chains below, sequenced in a study of cytomegalovirus exposure and HLA in healthy donors. The PCR ran on 60 Vbeta and 13 Jbeta primers. Assay: immunoSEQ multiplex PCR; the TCRdb copy retains only in-frame clones and omits some. The sample includes approximately 150,000 clones, 80% seen only once; the top ten take 1.3%. Input material: PBMCs. The receptors were sampled from a woman aged 50 to 60 in good health and CMV-seronegative.

The chain combines TRBV25-1 with TRBJ2-5, with 7 bases matching TRBD1. The CDR3 extends over 16 amino acids. From germline, CDR1 is MGHDK and CDR2 SYGVNS. The V gene end was trimmed by 0 bases and the J gene end by 2 bases; junction bases not matched to a gene: 6. The CDR3 spells CASSEYRGLEQETQYF. The CDR3, as DNA: TGTGCCAGCAGTGAATATAGGGGGCTTGAGCAAGAGACCCAGTACTTC.

Points on this clone: Other DNA sequences in this specimen translate into the identical CDR3. The gene calls are TRBV5-1 and TRBJ2-1, with 9 positions matching TRBD2. Germline V gene sequence: CDR1 SGHRS, CDR2 YFSETQ. The CDR3 runs to 14 residues. Trimming at V came to 4 bases and at J to 4 bases, leaving 3 bases not matched to a gene. The CDR3 sequence: CASSPSGGYNEQFF. The CDR3 region has the DNA TGCGCCAGCAGCCCGAGCGGGGGGTACAATGAGCAGTTCTTC. Full variable domain (missing parts from reference TRBV5-1 and TRBJ2-1): KAGVTQTPRYLIKTRGQQVTLSCSPISGHRSVSWYQQTPGQGLQFLFEYFSETQRNKGNFPGRFSGRQFSNSRSEMNVSTLELGDSALYLCASSPSGGYNEQFFGPGTRLTVL.

This sequence joins TRBV7-9 and TRBJ2-5; D is undetermined. The end of the DNA is better explained by TRBJ2-7, so the J call may be wrong. From germline, CDR1 is SEHNR and CDR2 FQNEAQ (reference sequence). The CDR3 loop spans 13 amino acids. CDR3 protein: CASSSSLLYEQYF. In DNA, the CDR3 is TGTGCCAGCAGCTCCTCGCTCCTCTACGAGCAGTACTTC.

This clone was seen a handful of times. V gene TRBV11-2 combines with J gene TRBJ1-1; TRBD1 aligns across 10 bases. CDR1 is SGHAT and CDR2 is FQNNGV in the germline V gene. CDR3 length: 15 amino acids. V lost 4 bases and J lost 13; bases outside the gene matches: 15. In nucleotides, the CDR3 is TGTGCCAGCAGCTCTATTAGAGGGGGGACAGGGGAGGATTTCTTT. It is translated as CASSSIRGGTGEDFF.

The chain links TRBV5-4 to TRBJ2-2, with a possible D match to TRBD1 (5 bases). The CDR3 contains 17 residues. V dropped 0 bases and J dropped 2 bases, with 14 bases sitting between them. Germline V gene sequence: CDR1 SGHNT, CDR2 YYREEE (reference sequence). As DNA, the CDR3 is TGTGCCAGCAGCTTGGGGGGCTTTGGGGTAAACACCGGGGAGCTGTTTTTT. Amino acids: CASSLGGFGVNTGELFF. Filled out from reference TRBV5-4 and TRBJ2-2, the complete variable domain reads ETGVTQSPTHLIKTRGQQVTLRCSSQSGHNTVSWYQQALGQGPQFIFQYYREEENGRGNFPPRFSGLQFPNYSSELNVNALELDDSALYLCASSLGGFGVNTGELFFGEGSRLTVL.

V is TRBV27 and J is TRBJ1-2; D not resolved. The V gene lost 3 bases and the J gene lost 6 bases, with 17 bases spanning the gap. Germline CDR1 reads MNHEY; CDR2 reads SMNVEV (reference sequence). This CDR3 contains 15 residues. The CDR3 sequence is CASSFSYPLGDGYTF. In DNA form, the CDR3 reads TGTGCCAGCAGTTTTAGTTACCCCCTCGGGGATGGCTACACCTTC.

V usage is TRBV7-2 and J usage is TRBJ2-5, with D possibly matching TRBD2 (5 bases). CDR1 and CDR2 (germline): SGHTA, FQGNSA. This CDR3 spans 14 amino acids. Trimming pared 2 bases from V and 4 bases from J, leaving 11 bases between. The CDR3 DNA reads TGTGCCAGCAGCTTATTGAGGGTTCCAGAGACCCAGTACTTC. This sequence encodes CASSLLRVPETQYF.

The J gene is TRBJ2-7, the V gene TRBV6-1; D may be TRBD1 (5 bases). Germline CDR1 and CDR2: MNHNS and SASEGT. This CDR3 has 15 residues. Deletions cut 2 bases from V and 0 bases from J, with 11 bases between. The CDR3 loop reads CASSELKGFSYEQYF. Written as DNA, the CDR3 is TGTGCCAGCAGTGAACTGAAGGGGTTCTCCTACGAGCAGTACTTC.

V gene TRBV11-2 combines with J gene TRBJ1-3, with D tentatively TRBD1 (6 bases). Per germline, CDR1 SGHAT and CDR2 FQNNGV. V was cut by 3 bases and J by 8 bases, with 14 bases left in between. The CDR3 runs 14 residues. CDR3 coding DNA: TGTGCCAGCAGCTTTTATCAAGGGGGGGACACCATATATTTT. It encodes CASSFYQGGDTIYF.

Concerning this clone: At one of its ends the junction is not consistent with the germline gene, which may arise from a read error. This rearrangement joins TRBV2 to TRBJ2-5, with 11 bases fitting TRBD2. CDR1 and CDR2 (germline): SNHLY, FYNNEI. The CDR3 contains 15 residues. This CDR3 reads CASSHIAGGQGTQYF. The CDR3 bases are TGTGCCAGCAGTCATATAGCGGGAGGGCAAGGGACCCAGTACTTC. The full variable domain, rest sourced from reference TRBV2 and TRBJ2-5, is EPEVTQTPSHQVTQMGQEVILRCVPISNHLYFYWYRQILGQKVEFLVSFYNNEISEKSEIFDDQFSVERPDGSNFTLKIRSTKLEDSAMYFCASSHIAGGQGTQYFGPGTRLLVL.

The V call is TRBV10-3, the J call TRBJ2-1; 10 bases fit TRBD2. This CDR3 is 16 amino acids long. Germline V gene lookup returns CDR1 ENHRY and CDR2 SYGVKD. The V segment lost 4 bases and the J segment 6 bases; nucleotides outside the gene matches: 9. DNA of the CDR3: TGTGCCATCAGTGTTCGGCTAGCGGGAGAAGGCAATGAGCAGTTCTTC. Protein product: CAISVRLAGEGNEQFF.

This clone showed up just once. The chain carries TRBV28 and TRBJ2-7; tentatively, D is TRBD1 (7 bases). The V end was cut by 6 bases, the J end by 4 bases, with 16 bases between. Germline CDR1 MDHEN, CDR2 SYDVKM. The CDR3 spans 14 residues. The CDR3 loop reads CASRSSQGTYEQYF. DNA for the CDR3: TGTGCCAGCAGGTCTTCACAGGGGACTTACGAGCAGTACTTC.

The chain joins TRBV9 to TRBJ2-7; perhaps TRBD1 as D (6 bases). The CDR3 sequence is 16 residues long. The V end was cut by 0 bases, the J end by 2 bases, with 15 bases between. Germline V CDR1 and CDR2: SGDLS, YYNGEE. The DNA for the CDR3 is TGTGCCAGCAGCGTAGGAGGTGGGGGCAGCCCCTACGAGCAGTACTTC. This sequence encodes CASSVGGGGSPYEQYF.

This clone occurred a few times. V usage is TRBV28 and J usage is TRBJ1-2; D may be TRBD1 (5 bases). The CDR3 is 13 residues long. Trimming removed 4 bases from V and 7 bases from J, with 13 bases in between. CDR1 and CDR2 (germline): MDHEN, SYDVKM. Here the CDR3 reads CASSSTVFVGYTF. Written as DNA, the CDR3 is TGTGCCAGCAGTTCGACAGTTTTCGTTGGCTACACCTTC.

This clone was seen more than once but under ten times. The chain couples TRBV11-1 to TRBJ2-2, with TRBD2 as a possible D gene (5 bases). Trimming left V 5 bases short and J 0 bases short, with 16 bases between. The CDR3 is made up of 17 amino acids. Looked up from germline, CDR1 is SGHAT and CDR2 is FQDESV (reference sequence). The CDR3 DNA is TGTGCCAGCAGCCCCCCCCGGAGGTTCGCGAACACCGGGGAGCTGTTTTTT. Residues: CASSPPRRFANTGELFF.

The genes are TRBV28 and TRBJ1-2; D is uncertain. The V and J ends lost 7 bases and 4 bases respectively, with 10 bases between them. In germline, CDR1 is MDHEN, CDR2 SYDVKM. The CDR3 is 12 residues long. The CDR3 DNA follows: TGTGCCAGCACAAGAGGCCCCTATGGCTACACCTTC. It is translated as CASTRGPYGYTF.

V is TRBV6-1 and J is TRBJ1-2, with 7 bases matching TRBD1. From germline, CDR1 is MNHNS and CDR2 SASEGT. The CDR3 contains 16 residues. V gave up 0 bases and J gave up 8 bases; unmatched junction bases: 12. The CDR3 DNA sequence: TGTGCCAGCAGTGAAGCAACCCCCGACAGGGTCGACGGCTACACCTTC. Amino acids: CASSEATPDRVDGYTF.